The entry below gives a single TCR beta chain sequence along with its context. The data originate from a study of blood T cell repertoires in COVID-19. Study summary: COVID-19 samples collected from the United States, Italy and Spain covered acute and convalescent phases. PBMCs, B-cell-depleted T cells, or T cells were the source of the cDNA or gDNA that made up the material.

Germline V lookup: CDR1 MNHNS, CDR2 SASEGT. Deletions cut 1 base from V and 4 bases from J, with 8 bases between. This CDR3 region has 14 residues. Sequenced by immunoSEQ multiplex PCR; TCRdb stores in-frame clones only, minus some. The sample has some 35,000 clones; 88% are singletons. The sequence was obtained from an older man with active COVID-19. Sequencing was carried out using peripheral blood. The chain combines TRBV6-1 with TRBJ1-3, with D perhaps TRBD1 (6 bases). CDR3 sequence (DNA): TGTGCCAGCAGTGAAGATGACAGGGGAAACACCATATATTTT. It specifies CASSEDDRGNTIYF.